This TCR beta chain comes out of a study of CD8+ T cells in alopecia areata. Study-wide background: C3H/HeJ donors aged roughly 6-13 months with spontaneous alopecia supplied skin grafted onto roughly 7-11-week-old female C3H/HeJ mice. Points from the study as a whole: Lesional scalp, especially alopecia totalis/universalis, showed higher clonality than normal scalp.

On this clone: The antigen is undetermined. All gene names here are mouse names. The CDR3 end lies 4 residues beyond the end of the read and is filled in from the germline J gene.

With 5 bases clipped from V and 3 bases from J, the junction kept 5 bases outside the gene matches. The CDR3 spans 14 residues. Germline CDR1 and CDR2: MNHDT and YYDKIL. The sequencing template was cDNA reverse transcribed from extracted RNA. Clones were read by immunoSEQ multiplex PCR, and TCRdb kept only the in-frame ones, dropping some. This table holds around 290,000 clones with no singletons; the top ten claim approximately 1.2%. Cells that came from pooled cutaneous lymph nodes were sorted using CD4, CD8alpha, NKG2D, NKG2ACE and other markers. Sequencing input: CD4+ T cells sorted from a lymph node. The chain is built from TRBV17 and TRBJ2-5; 7 nucleotides match TRBD2. This TCR came from a C3H/HeJ mouse with alopecia areata. For this strain, the MHC haplotype corresponds to H2-k. CDR3 protein: CASSEWGVQDTQYF. CDR3 bases read: TGTGCTAGCAGTGAATGGGGGGTTCAAGAC.